These 32 T cell receptor beta chains were sequenced from one sample in a study of cytotoxic CD8 clonotypes in ibrutinib-treated CLL. Generated by immunoSEQ multiplex PCR, the TCRdb table keeps only in-frame clones and is missing some. Counted here are roughly 330,000 clones, 67% occurring once; the ten biggest clones make up around 6.5%. This sample comprised PBMCs, obtained after 36 months of ibrutinib treatment. All receptors come from a human donor with chronic lymphocytic leukemia.

The table lists this clone with a count of one. The gene calls are TRBV6-6 and TRBJ1-2; no clear D. This CDR3 is 15 amino acids long. Per the germline V gene, CDR1 is MNHNY and CDR2 is SVGAGI (reference sequence). The V gene lost 6 bases and the J gene lost 0 bases, with 14 bases spanning the gap. DNA for the CDR3: TGTGCCAGCAGACGACCAGGTCCAGCTAACTATGGCTACACCTTC. Translating it yields CASRRPGPANYGYTF.

This clone occurred once. The chain uses TRBV7-9 and TRBJ2-1; 8 bases agree with TRBD2. V lost 2 bases to trimming and J lost 15 bases; unmatched junction nucleotides: 12. CDR1 is SEHNR and CDR2 is FQNEAQ in the germline V gene (reference sequence). The CDR3 has 14 residues. CDR3 in DNA: TGTGCCAGCAGCTTATTTGAGCGGGAGATACCTCGGTTCTTC. Protein product: CASSLFEREIPRFF.

This sequence joins TRBV6-5 and TRBJ1-5; 7 bases line up with TRBD1. Germline CDR1 and CDR2: MNHEY and SVGAGI. V dropped 6 bases and J dropped 6; count of bases not matched to a gene: 8. The CDR3 covers 14 residues. The CDR3 bases are TGTGCCAGCAGCCAGACAGGGTCGGTTCAGCCCCAGCATTTT. Its protein product is CASSQTGSVQPQHF.

This clone has more than one count but fewer than ten. The V gene is TRBV27, the J gene TRBJ2-7, with 12 nucleotides matching TRBD2. This CDR3 is built from 15 residues. Germline V gives CDR1 MNHEY, CDR2 SMNVEV (reference sequence). With V trimmed by 5 bases and J by 6 bases, 8 bases remained unmatched. The CDR3 DNA sequence: TGTGCCAGCAGTCCGTCGGGACTAGCGGGTGGCGAGCAGTACTTC. Amino acids: CASSPSGLAGGEQYF.

This clone was seen more than once but under ten times. The J gene is TRBJ1-2, the V gene TRBV5-6; 7 nucleotides match TRBD1. After removal of 2 bases from V and 1 base from J, the junction contained 2 bases not matched to a gene. This CDR3 region has 14 residues. Germline assignment: CDR1 SGHDT and CDR2 YYEEEE. The CDR3 is CASSLGGRNYGYTF. CDR3 nucleotide sequence: TGTGCCAGCAGCTTAGGGGGCCGTAACTATGGCTACACCTTC.

CDR3 protein: CASSSPGQGHNEQFF. The CDR3 bases are TGTGCCAGCAGCTCCCCGGGACAGGGCCACAATGAGCAGTTCTTC. V gene TRBV13 combines with J gene TRBJ2-1; 9 nucleotides agree with TRBD1. Germline V gives CDR1 PRHDT, CDR2 FYEKMQ (reference sequence). CDR3 length: 15 amino acids. V gave up 4 bases and J gave up 5 bases; unmatched junction bases: 6.

The V and J genes are TRBV5-8 and TRBJ1-1, with 7 bases identical to TRBD1. Germline values: CDR1 SGHTS, CDR2 YDEGEE. This CDR3 has 14 amino acids. Unmatched junction bases numbered 3, after V lost 0 bases and J lost 4 bases. Here the CDR3 reads CASSLEGGITEAFF. DNA of the CDR3: TGTGCCAGCAGCTTGGAAGGGGGCATCACTGAAGCTTTCTTT.

The CDR3 spells CASRKTSGGFRELFF. CDR3 coding DNA: TGTGCCAGCAGAAAGACTAGCGGGGGGTTTAGGGAGCTGTTTTTT. V and J are TRBV27 and TRBJ2-2, with 13 bases matching TRBD2. V dropped 6 bases and J dropped 9; count of bases not matched to a gene: 7. There are 15 residues in the CDR3. Germline values: CDR1 MNHEY, CDR2 SMNVEV (reference sequence).

The chain combines TRBV29-1 with TRBJ2-7; either TRBD1 or TRBD2 may supply D (10 bases each). Trimming stripped 6 bases from V and 3 bases from J, with 30 bases between. The CDR3 runs 18 residues. The germline gives CDR1 SQVTM, CDR2 ANQGSEA. Written as DNA, the CDR3 is TGCAGCGTGCCACGGGACAGGGGTAGGCCTAGCGGGAGCTACGAGCAGTACTTC. Encoded protein: CSVPRDRGRPSGSYEQYF.

A few counts support this clone. This rearrangement joins TRBV29-1 to TRBJ2-2; tentatively, D is TRBD1 (6 bases). Trimming removed 7 bases from V and 5 bases from J, with 23 bases in between. The CDR3 has 16 residues. The germline CDR1 and CDR2 sequences are SQVTM and ANQGSEA. The CDR3 loop is CSATAQGRQRTGELFF. In DNA form, the CDR3 reads TGCAGCGCTACCGCACAGGGCCGCCAGAGGACCGGGGAGCTGTTTTTT.

This chain connects TRBV5-4 to TRBJ2-6; TRBD2 agrees at 9 bases. V lost 4 bases to trimming and J lost 1 base; unmatched junction nucleotides: 9. The CDR3 contains 18 residues. Germline V gene sequence: CDR1 SGHNT, CDR2 YYREEE (reference sequence). The CDR3 here is CASSTYSGSWSGANVLTF. Here the CDR3 DNA reads TGTGCCAGCAGCACTTATAGCGGGAGTTGGTCTGGGGCCAACGTCCTGACTTTC.

The chain has TRBV29-1 and TRBJ1-2; weak D call: TRBD1 (6 bases). Germline values: CDR1 SQVTM, CDR2 ANQGSEA. The CDR3 sequence is 14 residues long. V was cut by 7 bases and J by 4 bases, with 19 bases left in between. The CDR3 nucleotides read TGCAGCGCCGGCAGGGTTCAAGGGGGCTATGGCTACACCTTC. It translates to CSAGRVQGGYGYTF.

V gene TRBV28 combines with J gene TRBJ2-1; 7 nucleotides match TRBD2. Germline CDR1 and CDR2: MDHEN and SYDVKM. CDR3 length: 16 residues. V lost 8 bases, J lost 6 bases, and 16 bases stayed unmatched. CDR3 sequence reads: CASGKAFGLGGNEQFF. The DNA for the CDR3 is TGTGCCAGCGGCAAGGCGTTTGGACTAGGCGGCAATGAGCAGTTCTTC.

The rearrangement links TRBV7-2 to TRBJ1-2; 7 nucleotides match TRBD1. CDR1 SGHTA and CDR2 FQGNSA come from the germline V gene. The CDR3 length is 15 residues. V dropped 5 bases and J dropped 4; count of bases not matched to a gene: 10. In DNA form, the CDR3 reads TGTGCCAGCAGCCTAACTAAGGGGACAGCCTATGGCTACACCTTC. Amino acids: CASSLTKGTAYGYTF.

The table lists this clone with a few counts. The chain uses TRBV4-1 and TRBJ2-7; 7 bases are a match to TRBD1. CDR3 length equals 16 residues. V gave up 0 bases and J gave up 4 bases; unmatched junction bases: 9. In germline, CDR1 is MGHRA, CDR2 YSYEKL. The CDR3 bases are TGCGCCAGCAGCCAAGATCAGGGGGACAGTACATACGAGCAGTACTTC. As protein: CASSQDQGDSTYEQYF.

This clone turned up a few times. This chain links TRBV19 with TRBJ1-5; D is undetermined. Germline CDR1 reads LNHDA; CDR2 reads SQIVND (reference sequence). Trimming stripped 3 bases from V and 0 bases from J, with 21 bases between. This CDR3 comprises 19 residues. CDR3 in DNA: TGTGCCAGTAGTATCTCCCACTACGGGCACAGTTATAGCAATCAGCCCCAGCATTTT. Its translation is CASSISHYGHSYSNQPQHF.

The chain uses TRBV5-4 and TRBJ2-6, with 8 bases aligning to TRBD2. V shed 3 bases, J shed 1 base, and the junction held 9 bases outside the gene matches. The CDR3 is made up of 18 amino acids. Per germline, CDR1 SGHNT and CDR2 YYREEE (reference sequence). The CDR3 sequence: CASSSAGAPGSGANVLTF. As DNA, the CDR3 is TGTGCCAGCAGCTCAGCGGGGGCCCCGGGGTCTGGGGCCAACGTCCTGACTTTC.

V gene TRBV5-1 combines with J gene TRBJ1-4; 9 nucleotides agree with TRBD1. Germline CDR1 SGHRS, CDR2 YFSETQ. This CDR3 is 14 amino acids long. With V trimmed by 5 bases and J by 5 bases, 4 bases remained unmatched. The CDR3 loop is CASSRDRENEKLFF. The CDR3, as DNA: TGCGCCAGCAGTCGGGACAGGGAAAATGAAAAACTGTTTTTT.

The chain combines TRBV19 with TRBJ2-1, with TRBD2 identical over 8 bases. CDR1 and CDR2 (germline): LNHDA, SQIVND (reference sequence). The CDR3 runs to 15 residues. The V gene end was trimmed by 1 base and the J gene end by 8 bases; junction bases not matched to a gene: 7. CDR3 coding DNA: TGTGCCAGTAGTATAGGAGTGACCGGGAGGGATGAGCAGTTCTTC. It yields the protein CASSIGVTGRDEQFF. The whole variable domain, filled in from reference TRBV19 and TRBJ2-1, reads DGGITQSPKYLFRKEGQNVTLSCEQNLNHDAMYWYRQDPGQGLRLIYYSQIVNDFQKGDIAEGYSVSREKKESFPLTVTSAQKNPTAFYLCASSIGVTGRDEQFFGPGTRLTVL.

The CDR3: CAISESPQVPEAFF. The DNA of the CDR3 is TGTGCCATCAGTGAGTCCCCACAGGTTCCTGAAGCTTTCTTT. V is TRBV10-3 and J is TRBJ1-1; D possibly corresponds to TRBD1 (5 bases). V lost 0 bases to trimming and J lost 6 bases, with 11 bases between them. The germline CDR1 and CDR2 sequences are ENHRY and SYGVKD. The CDR3 spans 14 residues.

The chain carries TRBV11-2 and TRBJ2-5, with D perhaps given as TRBD1 or TRBD2 (5 bases each). V was cut by 5 bases and J by 5 bases, with 15 bases left in between. Germline lookup yields CDR1 SGHAT and CDR2 FQNNGV. The CDR3 has 14 residues. CDR3 bases: TGTGCCAGCAGCCAATTATGGTGGGGGGAGACCCAGTACTTC. This encodes CASSQLWWGETQYF.

This clone was recorded once. This chain uses TRBV5-6 with TRBJ1-4; no clear D gene. The CDR3 spans 11 residues. Germline V gene lookup returns CDR1 SGHDT and CDR2 YYEEEE. V gave up 4 bases and J gave up 6 bases, with 4 bases separating them. The CDR3 region has the DNA TGTGCCAGCAGCAGAGATGAAAAACTGTTTTTT. It yields the protein CASSRDEKLFF.

The rearrangement uses TRBV10-3 and TRBJ1-1; D possibly corresponds to TRBD1 (6 bases). Trimming took off 9 bases at V and 5 bases at J, with 13 bases between the two ends. The CDR3 consists of 12 residues. CDR1 is ENHRY and CDR2 is SYGVKD in the germline V gene. The CDR3 coding sequence is TGTGCCATAGGACAGCCGGGAACTGAAGCTTTCTTT. Translation gives CAIGQPGTEAFF.

This clone was seen only a few times. This chain links TRBV11-2 with TRBJ1-1; D is unclear. Germline-derived CDR1 and CDR2 are SGHAT and FQNNGV. Trimming removed 1 base from V and 0 bases from J, with 9 bases in between. This CDR3 region has 15 residues. The CDR3 coding sequence is TGTGCCAGCAGCTTAGTAGGGCTCATGAACACTGAAGCTTTCTTT. Translation gives CASSLVGLMNTEAFF.

The rearrangement links TRBV7-2 to TRBJ2-7; D is undetermined. The V end lost 3 bases, the J end lost 6 bases, and 6 bases lay between the germline ends. Germline CDR1 SGHTA, CDR2 FQGNSA. The CDR3 loop spans 11 amino acids. The CDR3 reads CASSFSSEQYF. The CDR3 DNA sequence: TGTGCCAGCAGCTTCAGTTCCGAGCAGTACTTC.

The V gene is TRBV6-5, the J gene TRBJ2-1, with 7 bases identical to TRBD1. The germline gives CDR1 MNHEY, CDR2 SVGAGI. This CDR3 region has 14 residues. V was pared by 2 bases and J by 9 bases, with 7 bases of the junction left unmatched. CDR3 protein: CASSYLDRASEQFF. The CDR3, as DNA: TGTGCCAGCAGTTACCTCGACAGGGCGAGTGAGCAGTTCTTC.

J is TRBJ2-7 and V is TRBV19, with D possibly TRBD2 on 6 matching bases. The CDR3 loop spans 10 amino acids. CDR1 is LNHDA and CDR2 is SQIVND in the germline V gene (reference sequence). The CDR3: CAWRAYEQYF. The CDR3 DNA follows: TGTGCGTGGAGGGCCTACGAGCAGTACTTC.

This sequence joins TRBV21-1 and TRBJ2-7; TRBD1 reflects the table's D call only, with no check against the DNA. TRBV21-1 constitutes a pseudogene. CDR3 length equals 12 residues. The CDR3, as DNA: TGTGAAGGGGCAGGGACAAAGAACGAGCAGTACTTC. It encodes CEGAGTKNEQYF.

This clone appeared a single time. The V call is TRBV7-9, the J call TRBJ2-5; the match to TRBD1 covers 8 bases. The length of the CDR3 is 17 residues. Germline V gene lookup returns CDR1 SEHNR and CDR2 FQNEAQ (reference sequence). After removal of 6 bases from V and 0 bases from J, the junction contained 12 bases not matched to a gene. In nucleotides, the CDR3 is TGTGCCAGCAGTCGCAGAGGGACAGGAAGTTACCAAGAGACCCAGTACTTC. It is translated as CASSRRGTGSYQETQYF.

The chain links TRBV6-1 to TRBJ2-7, with a tentative D call TRBD1 (6 bases). V gave up 7 bases and J gave up 3 bases, with 16 bases separating them. Germline CDR1 reads MNHNS; CDR2 reads SASEGT. The CDR3 has 14 residues. The CDR3 DNA follows: TGTGCCAGCACTAGACAGGTGCCATACTACGAGCAGTACTTC. As protein: CASTRQVPYYEQYF.

This clone has a handful of counts. The chain employs TRBV6-5 and TRBJ1-3; tentative D call: TRBD1 (5 bases). The germline V gene has CDR1 MNHEY and CDR2 SVGAGI. V lost 5 bases and J 3 bases, leaving 11 bases between the germline ends. The CDR3 contains 14 residues. The CDR3 coding sequence is TGTGCCAGCAGTCGACTAGGGGTTGGAAACACCATATATTTT. Its protein product is CASSRLGVGNTIYF.

This clone came up once. The rearrangement joins TRBV7-2 to TRBJ1-6; 9 bases fit TRBD1. Losses at the gene ends were 5 bases for V and 9 bases for J; bases not matched to a gene: 8. CDR1 and CDR2 (germline): SGHTA, FQGNSA. This CDR3 region has 15 residues. In DNA, the CDR3 is TGTGCCAGCAGCCAACGGACAGGGGTGATTTCACCCCTCCACTTT. Residues: CASSQRTGVISPLHF. Full variable domain (missing parts from reference TRBV7-2 and TRBJ1-6): GAGVSQSPSNKVTEKGKDVELRCDPISGHTALYWYRQSLGQGLEFLIYFQGNSAPDKSGLPSDRFSAERTGGSVSTLTIQRTQQEDSAVYLCASSQRTGVISPLHFGNGTRLTVT.